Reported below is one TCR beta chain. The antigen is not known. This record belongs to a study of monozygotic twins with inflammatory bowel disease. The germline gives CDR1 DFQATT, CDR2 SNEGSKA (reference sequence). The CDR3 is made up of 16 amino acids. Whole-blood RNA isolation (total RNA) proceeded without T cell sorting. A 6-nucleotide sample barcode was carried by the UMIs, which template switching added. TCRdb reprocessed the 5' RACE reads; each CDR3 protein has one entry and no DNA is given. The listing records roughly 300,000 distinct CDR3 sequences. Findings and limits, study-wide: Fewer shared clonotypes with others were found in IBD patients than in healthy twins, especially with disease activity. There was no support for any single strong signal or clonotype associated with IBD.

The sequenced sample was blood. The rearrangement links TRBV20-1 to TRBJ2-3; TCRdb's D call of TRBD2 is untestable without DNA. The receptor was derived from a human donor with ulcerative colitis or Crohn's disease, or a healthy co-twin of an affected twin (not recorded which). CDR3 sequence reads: CSARDLRTSNTDTQYF.